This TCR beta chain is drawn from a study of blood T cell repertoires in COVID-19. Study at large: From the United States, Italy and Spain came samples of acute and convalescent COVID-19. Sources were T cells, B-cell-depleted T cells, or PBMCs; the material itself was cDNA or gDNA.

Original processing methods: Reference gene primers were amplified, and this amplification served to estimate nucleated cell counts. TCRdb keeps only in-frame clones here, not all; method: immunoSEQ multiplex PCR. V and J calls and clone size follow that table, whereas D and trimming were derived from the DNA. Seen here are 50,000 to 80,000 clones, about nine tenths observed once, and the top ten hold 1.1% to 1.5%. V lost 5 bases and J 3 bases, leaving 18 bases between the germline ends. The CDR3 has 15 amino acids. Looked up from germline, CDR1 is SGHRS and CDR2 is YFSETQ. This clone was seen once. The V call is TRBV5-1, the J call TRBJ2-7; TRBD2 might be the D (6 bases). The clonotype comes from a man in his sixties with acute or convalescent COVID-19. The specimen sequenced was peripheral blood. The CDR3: CASSLGGSAVYEQYF. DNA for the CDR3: TGCGCCAGCAGTCTTGGGGGGTCTGCGGTCTACGAGCAGTACTTC. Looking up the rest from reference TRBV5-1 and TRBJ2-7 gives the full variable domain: KAGVTQTPRYLIKTRGQQVTLSCSPISGHRSVSWYQQTPGQGLQFLFEYFSETQRNKGNFPGRFSGRQFSNSRSEMNVSTLELGDSALYLCASSLGGSAVYEQYFGPGTRLTVT.